The clone carrying this TCR beta chain was seen more than once but under ten times. The antigen is undetermined. Primers for the PCR totalled 60 Vbeta and 13 Jbeta. Profiling relied on immunoSEQ multiplex PCR, and the TCRdb table lists in-frame clones only, not all of them. Of about 140,000 clones listed, around 10% are singletons. This specimen comes from a study of cytomegalovirus exposure and HLA in healthy donors. Study summary: The study's early data release held around 85 million unique TCRs from HLA-typed donors.

Notes on the study in general: In a later analysis, TCR beta V- and J-gene trimming was associated with a missense DCLRE1C variant. TCR beta chains numbering approximately 150 were designated cytomegalovirus-associated.

Germline V CDR1 and CDR2: SNHLY, FYNNEI. V dropped 6 bases and J dropped 3 bases, with 19 bases sitting between them. The CDR3 length is 16 residues. The specimen sequenced was PBMCs. The sequence was collected from a male donor in good health and CMV-seronegative. This chain links TRBV2 with TRBJ2-3; a possible D gene is TRBD2 (6 bases). As DNA, the CDR3 is TGTGCCAGCAGCTATGCGGTTCAGGCGGGGACAGATACGCAGTATTTT. It yields the protein CASSYAVQAGTDTQYF.